This T cell receptor (beta chain) was captured by sequencing in a study of a mutant IDH1 vaccine in newly diagnosed glioma. Study context: Treated patients were about 60% male, approximately 40% female, mean age around 40 years. Patients got radiotherapy, temozolomide, or both beforehand, and most got both.

Only in-frame clones appear in the TCRdb table, and some are missing; sequencing was by immunoSEQ multiplex PCR. Seen here are around 92,000 clones, about 90% observed once, and the top ten hold approximately 0.57%. Time point denoted: baseline, week 1 (first vaccination visit). Regarding treatment: pre-vaccination baseline after standard-of-care therapy. Germline CDR1 and CDR2: SEHNR and FQNEAQ (reference sequence). Trimming cost V 3 bases and J 8 bases; bases outside gene matches: 6. The CDR3 extends over 15 amino acids. V and J are TRBV7-9 and TRBJ2-1; 11 bases are shared with TRBD1. The TCR sequence derives from a woman aged 45-65 years with glioma. This specimen consisted of PBMCs, obtained from a glioma patient treated with radiotherapy, temozolomide or both. The CDR3 here is CASSFGQGAFHEQFF. CDR3 nucleotides: TGTGCCAGCAGCTTCGGACAGGGGGCGTTTCATGAGCAGTTCTTC.